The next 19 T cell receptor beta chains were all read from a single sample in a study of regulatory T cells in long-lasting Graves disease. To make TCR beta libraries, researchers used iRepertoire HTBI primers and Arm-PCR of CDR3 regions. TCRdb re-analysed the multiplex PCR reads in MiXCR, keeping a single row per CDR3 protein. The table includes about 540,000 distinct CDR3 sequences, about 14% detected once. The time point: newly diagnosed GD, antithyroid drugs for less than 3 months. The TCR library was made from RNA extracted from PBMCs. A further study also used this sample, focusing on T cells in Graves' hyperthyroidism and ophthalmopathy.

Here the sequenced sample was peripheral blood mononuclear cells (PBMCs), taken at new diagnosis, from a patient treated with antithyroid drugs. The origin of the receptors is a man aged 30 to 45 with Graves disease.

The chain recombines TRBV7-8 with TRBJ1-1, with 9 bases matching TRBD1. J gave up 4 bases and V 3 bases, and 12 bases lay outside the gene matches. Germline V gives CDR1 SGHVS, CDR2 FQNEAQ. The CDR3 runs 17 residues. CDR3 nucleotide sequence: TGTGCCAGCAGCTTCCAGAACAGGGGGCAAAGGGGCACTGAAGCTTTCTTT. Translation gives CASSFQNRGQRGTEAFF.

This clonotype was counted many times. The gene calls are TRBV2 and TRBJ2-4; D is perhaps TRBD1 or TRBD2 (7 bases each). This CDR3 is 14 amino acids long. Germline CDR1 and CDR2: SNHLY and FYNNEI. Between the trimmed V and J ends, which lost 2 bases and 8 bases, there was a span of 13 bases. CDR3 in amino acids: CASSEWQGGDIQYF. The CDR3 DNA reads TGTGCCAGCAGTGAATGGCAGGGGGGGGACATTCAGTACTTC.

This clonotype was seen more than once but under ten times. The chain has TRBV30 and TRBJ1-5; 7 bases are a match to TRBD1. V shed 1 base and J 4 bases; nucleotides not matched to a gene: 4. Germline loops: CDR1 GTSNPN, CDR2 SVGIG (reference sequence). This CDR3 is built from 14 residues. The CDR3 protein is CAWSAGQANQPQHF. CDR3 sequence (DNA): TGTGCCTGGAGTGCCGGACAGGCAAATCAGCCCCAGCATTTT.

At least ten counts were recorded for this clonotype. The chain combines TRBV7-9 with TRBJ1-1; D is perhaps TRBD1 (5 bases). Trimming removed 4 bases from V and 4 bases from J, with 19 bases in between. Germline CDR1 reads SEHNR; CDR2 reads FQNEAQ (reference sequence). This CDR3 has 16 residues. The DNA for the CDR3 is TGTGCCAGCAGCTCTCCCCTTTACCGGAGGGGCACTGAAGCTTTCTTT. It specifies CASSSPLYRRGTEAFF. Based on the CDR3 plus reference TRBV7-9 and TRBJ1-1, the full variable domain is DTGVSQNPRHKITKRGQNVTFRCDPISEHNRLYWYRQTLGQGPEFLTYFQNEAQLEKSRLLSDRFSAERPKGSFSTLEIQRTEQGDSAMYLCASSSPLYRRGTEAFFGQGTRLTVV.

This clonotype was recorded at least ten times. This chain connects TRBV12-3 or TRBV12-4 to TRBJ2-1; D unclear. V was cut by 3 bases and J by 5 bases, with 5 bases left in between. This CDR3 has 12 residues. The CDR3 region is CASSFGHNEQFF. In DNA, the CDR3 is TGTGCCAGCAGTTTCGGTCACAATGAGCAGTTCTTC.

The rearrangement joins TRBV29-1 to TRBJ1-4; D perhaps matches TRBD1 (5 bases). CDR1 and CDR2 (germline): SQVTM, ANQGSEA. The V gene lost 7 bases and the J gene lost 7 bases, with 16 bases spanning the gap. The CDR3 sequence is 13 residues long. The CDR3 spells CSAVRDRSEKLFF. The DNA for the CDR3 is TGCAGCGCCGTCAGGGATCGTAGTGAAAAACTGTTTTTT. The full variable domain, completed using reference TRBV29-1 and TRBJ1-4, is SAVISQKPSRDICQRGTSLTIQCQVDSQVTMMFWYRQQPGQSLTLIATANQGSEATYESGFVIDKFPISRPNLTFSTLTVSNMSPEDSSIYLCSAVRDRSEKLFFGSGTQLSVL.

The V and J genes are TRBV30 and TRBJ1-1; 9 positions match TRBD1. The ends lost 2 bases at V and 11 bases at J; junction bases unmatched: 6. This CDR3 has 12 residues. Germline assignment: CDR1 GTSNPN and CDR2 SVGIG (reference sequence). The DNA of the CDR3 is TGTGCCTGGAGTTCCAGGACAGGGGCTGCTTTCTTT. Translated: CAWSSRTGAAFF.

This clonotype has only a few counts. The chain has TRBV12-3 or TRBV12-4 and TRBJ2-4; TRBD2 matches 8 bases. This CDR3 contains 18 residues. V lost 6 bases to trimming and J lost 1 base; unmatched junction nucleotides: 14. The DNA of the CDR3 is TGTGCCAGCAGCCAAACTAGCGGAGAGGATTCGGCCAAAAACATTCAGTACTTC. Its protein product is CASSQTSGEDSAKNIQYF.

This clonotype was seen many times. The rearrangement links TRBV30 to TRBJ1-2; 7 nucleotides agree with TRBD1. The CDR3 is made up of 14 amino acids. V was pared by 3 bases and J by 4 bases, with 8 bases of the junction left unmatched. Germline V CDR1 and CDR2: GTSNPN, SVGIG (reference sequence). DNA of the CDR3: TGTGCCTGGAGGTCAGGACAGGCGGCCTATGGCTACACCTTC. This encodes CAWRSGQAAYGYTF.

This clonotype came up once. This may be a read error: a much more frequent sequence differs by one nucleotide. The CDR3 region is CASGREGVCEQYF. As DNA, the CDR3 is TGTGCCAGCGGTCGGGAGGGCGTCTGCGAGCAGTACTTC. J is TRBJ2-7 and V is TRBV6-2 or TRBV6-3, with 8 bases that match TRBD2. The CDR3 runs to 13 residues. V lost 8 bases and J lost 6; bases outside the gene matches: 9. The V gene's germline CDR1 is MNHEY and CDR2 SVGEGT.

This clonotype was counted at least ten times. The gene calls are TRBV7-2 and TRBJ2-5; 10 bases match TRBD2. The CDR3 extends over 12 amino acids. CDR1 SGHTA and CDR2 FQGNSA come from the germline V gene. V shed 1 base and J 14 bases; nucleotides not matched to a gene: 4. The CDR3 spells CASSLGTSGAYF. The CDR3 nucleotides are TGTGCCAGCAGCTTAGGGACTAGCGGAGCATACTTC.

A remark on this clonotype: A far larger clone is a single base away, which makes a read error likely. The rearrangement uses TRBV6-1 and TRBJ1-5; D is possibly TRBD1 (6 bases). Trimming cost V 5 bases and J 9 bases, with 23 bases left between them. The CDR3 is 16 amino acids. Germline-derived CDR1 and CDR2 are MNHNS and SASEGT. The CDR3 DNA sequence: TGTGCCAGCAGTCTCACTGGGGGGCGGGTAAGATGGCCCCAGCATTTT. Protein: CASSLTGGRVRWPQHF.

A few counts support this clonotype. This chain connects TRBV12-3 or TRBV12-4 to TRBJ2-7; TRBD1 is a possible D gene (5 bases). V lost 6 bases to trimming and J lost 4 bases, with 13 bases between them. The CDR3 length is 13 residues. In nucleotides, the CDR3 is TGTGCCAGCAGCGACAGTACTCTGTACGAGCAGTACTTC. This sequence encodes CASSDSTLYEQYF.

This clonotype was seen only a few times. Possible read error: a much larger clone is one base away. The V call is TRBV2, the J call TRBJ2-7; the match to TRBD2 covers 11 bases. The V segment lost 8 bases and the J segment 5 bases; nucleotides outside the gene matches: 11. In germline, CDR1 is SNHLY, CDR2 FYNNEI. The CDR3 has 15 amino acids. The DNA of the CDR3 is TGTGCCAGCGGGTCGATCCTAGCGGGAGGCGACGAGCAGTACTTC. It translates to CASGSILAGGDEQYF.

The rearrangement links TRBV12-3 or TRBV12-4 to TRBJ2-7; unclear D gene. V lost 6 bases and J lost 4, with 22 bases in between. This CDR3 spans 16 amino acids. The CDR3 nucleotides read TGTGCCAGCAGCCAAGATTTCGGAGTTGGAAGATACGAGCAGTACTTC. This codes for CASSQDFGVGRYEQYF.

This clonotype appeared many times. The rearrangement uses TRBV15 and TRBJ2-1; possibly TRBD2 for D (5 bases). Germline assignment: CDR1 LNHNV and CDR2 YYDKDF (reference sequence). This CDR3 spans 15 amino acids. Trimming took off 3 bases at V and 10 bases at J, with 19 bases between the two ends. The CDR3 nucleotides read TGTGCCACCAGCAGTAGGACTGGCGCCCGGAGGGAGCAGTTCTTC. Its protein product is CATSSRTGARREQFF.

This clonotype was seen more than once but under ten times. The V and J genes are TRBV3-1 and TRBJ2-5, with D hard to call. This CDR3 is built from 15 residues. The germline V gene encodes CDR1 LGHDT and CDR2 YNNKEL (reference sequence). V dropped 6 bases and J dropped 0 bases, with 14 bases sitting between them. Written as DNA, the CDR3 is TGTGCCAGCAGTGAGGCTACTTCGTACCAAGAGACCCAGTACTTC. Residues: CASSEATSYQETQYF.

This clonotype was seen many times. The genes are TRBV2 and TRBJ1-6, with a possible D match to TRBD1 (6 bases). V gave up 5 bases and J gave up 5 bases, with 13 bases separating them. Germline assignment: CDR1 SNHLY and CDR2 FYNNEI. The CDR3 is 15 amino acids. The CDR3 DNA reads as TGTGCCAGCAGTCGGGGGGCTCAGAATAATTCACCCCTCCACTTT. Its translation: CASSRGAQNNSPLHF.

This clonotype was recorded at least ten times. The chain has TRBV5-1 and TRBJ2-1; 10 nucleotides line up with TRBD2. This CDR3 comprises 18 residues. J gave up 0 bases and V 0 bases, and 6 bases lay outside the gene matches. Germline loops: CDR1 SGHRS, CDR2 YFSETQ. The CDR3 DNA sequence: TGCGCCAGCAGCTTGGCCCCACTAGCGGGAAGCTCCTACAATGAGCAGTTCTTC. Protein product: CASSLAPLAGSSYNEQFF. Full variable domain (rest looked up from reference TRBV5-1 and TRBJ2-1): KAGVTQTPRYLIKTRGQQVTLSCSPISGHRSVSWYQQTPGQGLQFLFEYFSETQRNKGNFPGRFSGRQFSNSRSEMNVSTLELGDSALYLCASSLAPLAGSSYNEQFFGPGTRLTVL.